The clone carrying this T cell receptor beta chain was found a few times. The antigen remains unidentified. The CDR3 spans 15 residues. With V trimmed by 5 bases and J by 7 bases, 14 bases remained unmatched. Germline V CDR1 and CDR2: SQVTM, ANQGSEA. The sample originates from a study of cytomegalovirus exposure and HLA in healthy donors. Regarding the study as a whole: As was reported, the classifier diagnosed cytomegalovirus status with high specificity and sensitivity.

Assay: immunoSEQ multiplex PCR; the TCRdb copy retains only in-frame clones and omits some. The sample has about 180,000 clones, roughly nine tenths seen once. The clonotype was recovered from a man aged 18 to 29 in good health and CMV-seropositive. Sequenced: PBMCs. The chain has TRBV29-1 and TRBJ1-2; TRBD1 agrees at 9 bases. This CDR3 is CSVLQGANSLRGYTF. DNA of the CDR3: TGCAGCGTTCTACAGGGGGCAAATAGTCTACGTGGCTACACCTTC.